A single sample gave rise to the 21 T cell receptor beta chains below, sequenced in a study of cytomegalovirus exposure and HLA in healthy donors. With 60 Vbeta and 13 Jbeta primers, the PCR was carried out. Produced via immunoSEQ multiplex PCR; TCRdb's table is partial and in-frame only. The sample lists under 150,000 clones, roughly three quarters seen once, with approximately 1.5% in the top ten. Sequenced: PBMCs. These receptor sequences come from a middle-aged woman in good health and CMV-seronegative.

The chain uses TRBV4-2 and TRBJ1-2; no clear D gene. This CDR3 region has 14 residues. Deletions cut 0 bases from V and 2 bases from J, with 7 bases between. Germline lookup yields CDR1 LGHNA and CDR2 YNFKEQ. In DNA, the CDR3 is TGTGCCAGCAGCCAAGACACGGGGAACTATGGCTACACCTTC. This gives the protein CASSQDTGNYGYTF.

V usage is TRBV28 and J usage is TRBJ2-7; tentatively, D is TRBD2 (6 bases). The CDR3 length is 13 residues. The V and J ends lost 5 bases and 1 base respectively, with 9 bases between them. CDR1 MDHEN and CDR2 SYDVKM come from the germline V gene. The CDR3 DNA sequence: TGTGCCAGCAGTCCCGCGGGATCCTACGAGCAGTACTTC. It encodes CASSPAGSYEQYF. The variable domain in full, completed from reference TRBV28 and TRBJ2-7, reads DVKVTQSSRYLVKRTGEKVFLECVQDMDHENMFWYRQDPGLGLRLIYFSYDVKMKEKGDIPEGYSVSREKKERFSLILESASTNQTSMYLCASSPAGSYEQYFGPGTRLTVT.

This clone qualifies as medium-sized. This chain connects TRBV11-2 to TRBJ1-1; D remains ambiguous. Germline V lookup: CDR1 SGHAT, CDR2 FQNNGV. Trimming left V 4 bases short and J 0 bases short, with 9 bases between. There are 14 residues in the CDR3. The CDR3, as DNA: TGTGCCAGCAGCTCGGTGGGCCTGAACACTGAAGCTTTCTTT. Protein product: CASSSVGLNTEAFF.

The chain links TRBV2 to TRBJ1-1; 9 bases align to TRBD1. This CDR3 contains 14 residues. The V and J ends lost 5 bases and 1 base, in that order; junction bases with no gene match: 2. Germline assignment: CDR1 SNHLY and CDR2 FYNNEI. The CDR3, as DNA: TGTGCCAGCAGTACACAGGGGGCGAACACTGAAGCTTTCTTT. It yields the protein CASSTQGANTEAFF.

This clone has just a few counts. The rearrangement joins TRBV6-1 to TRBJ1-1; no firm D call. Germline CDR1 reads MNHNS; CDR2 reads SASEGT. V lost 2 bases and J lost 1, with 5 bases in between. This CDR3 spans 13 amino acids. The CDR3 DNA sequence: TGTGCCAGCAGTGAACAGGCGAACACTGAAGCTTTCTTT. It is translated as CASSEQANTEAFF.

This clone was seen only a few times. CDR3 loop: CASSQVQVGPGSQYF. In nucleotides, the CDR3 is TGTGCCAGCAGCCAAGTTCAGGTAGGGCCGGGATCGCAGTATTTT. The rearrangement joins TRBV4-2 to TRBJ2-3, with a tentative D call TRBD2 (5 bases). This CDR3 is 15 amino acids long. Germline V gives CDR1 LGHNA, CDR2 YNFKEQ. V lost 1 base, J lost 10 bases, and 18 bases lay in between.

This chain uses TRBV28 with TRBJ1-2, with D possibly being TRBD1 (5 bases). This CDR3 contains 15 residues. Per germline, CDR1 MDHEN and CDR2 SYDVKM. V was pared by 1 base and J by 8 bases, with 17 bases between. The CDR3 is CASSLSARVMGGYTF. The CDR3 DNA reads as TGTGCCAGCAGTTTATCCGCCAGGGTGATGGGGGGCTACACCTTC.

The chain joins TRBV25-1 to TRBJ1-1, with D perhaps matching TRBD1 (5 bases). Germline lookup yields CDR1 MGHDK and CDR2 SYGVNS. The CDR3 is made up of 12 amino acids. V was shortened by 7 bases and J by 6 bases, with 12 bases between the two germline ends. CDR3 sequence (DNA): TGTGCCAGCATTGGGACTGCCGCTGAAGCTTTCTTT. It encodes CASIGTAAEAFF.

The chain has TRBV4-3 and TRBJ1-6; 8 bases fit TRBD1. This CDR3 is 16 amino acids long. Germline CDR1 LGHNA, CDR2 YSLEER. V was pared by 1 base and J by 7 bases, with 6 bases of the junction left unmatched. The DNA for the CDR3 is TGCGCCAGCAGCCAAGTTCAGGGGGCATCAAATTCACCCCTCCACTTT. Its protein product is CASSQVQGASNSPLHF.

V is TRBV9 and J is TRBJ1-1, with D perhaps TRBD1 (6 bases). Germline V gene lookup returns CDR1 SGDLS and CDR2 YYNGEE. V lost 5 bases to trimming and J lost 1 base, with 9 bases between them. CDR3 length: 13 residues. CDR3: CASSIGGNTEAFF. In DNA, the CDR3 is TGTGCCAGCAGTATAGGGGGGAACACTGAAGCTTTCTTT.

The V and J genes are TRBV28 and TRBJ1-5; 7 nucleotides align to TRBD1. Trimming at V came to 3 bases and at J to 3 bases, leaving 2 bases not matched to a gene. This CDR3 has 14 residues. CDR1 MDHEN and CDR2 SYDVKM come from the germline V gene. The CDR3 nucleotides read TGTGCCAGCAGTTTGACAGGGAACAATCAGCCCCAGCATTTT. It codes for CASSLTGNNQPQHF.

The DNA of the CDR3 is TGTGCCAGCAGCGTCGGGACTAGCGGGGGGATTAAGTACTTC. Protein sequence: CASSVGTSGGIKYF. This rearrangement joins TRBV9 to TRBJ2-7; 15 nucleotides match TRBD2. CDR1 is SGDLS, CDR2 YYNGEE, per germline. V lost 2 bases to trimming and J lost 11 bases; unmatched junction nucleotides: 5. CDR3 size: 14 residues.

This chain links TRBV7-7 with TRBJ2-5; D not resolved. CDR3 size: 13 residues. The V and J ends lost 2 bases and 1 base respectively, with 5 bases between them. CDR1 is SSHAT, CDR2 FNYEAQ, per germline (reference sequence). In nucleotides, the CDR3 is TGTGCCAGCAGCTTATTCAGCCAAGAGACCCAGTACTTC. The encoded protein is CASSLFSQETQYF.

The gene calls are TRBV4-2 and TRBJ2-2; maybe TRBD1 (6 bases). CDR3 length equals 15 residues. The V gene's germline CDR1 is LGHNA and CDR2 YNFKEQ. The V gene lost 2 bases and the J gene lost 4 bases, with 11 bases spanning the gap. Here the CDR3 reads CASSQNRVGTGELFF. The CDR3 nucleotides read TGTGCCAGCAGCCAAAACAGGGTGGGCACCGGGGAGCTGTTTTTT.

CDR3: CASSDSLSNQPQHF. Written as DNA, the CDR3 is TGTGCCAGTAGTGACAGCCTTAGCAATCAGCCCCAGCATTTT. The gene calls are TRBV19 and TRBJ1-5; D is possibly TRBD1 (5 bases). This CDR3 is 14 amino acids long. Between the trimmed V and J ends, which lost 5 bases and 0 bases, there was a span of 8 bases. Looked up from germline, CDR1 is LNHDA and CDR2 is SQIVND (reference sequence).

The chain couples TRBV25-1 to TRBJ1-1; tentative D call: TRBD1 (5 bases). The ends were cut back, 0 bases at V and 3 bases at J, with 11 bases in the middle. Looked up from germline, CDR1 is MGHDK and CDR2 is SYGVNS. There are 15 residues in the CDR3. CDR3 amino acids: CASSEYGGVDTEAFF. CDR3 sequence (DNA): TGTGCCAGCAGTGAATACGGAGGGGTCGACACTGAAGCTTTCTTT.

The genes are TRBV27 and TRBJ2-7; 7 bases match TRBD1. CDR1 is MNHEY and CDR2 is SMNVEV in the germline V gene (reference sequence). V shed 5 bases, J shed 3 bases, and the junction held 4 bases outside the gene matches. This CDR3 spans 13 amino acids. CDR3 DNA sequence: TGTGCCAGCAGTGGGACAGTTAGCTACGAGCAGTACTTC. Its translation is CASSGTVSYEQYF.

This chain joins TRBV28 and TRBJ1-3, with D possibly TRBD1 on 6 matching bases. The CDR3 covers 14 residues. Germline loops: CDR1 MDHEN, CDR2 SYDVKM. The V gene lost 3 bases and the J gene lost 4 bases, with 10 bases spanning the gap. CDR3 loop: CASSLGTQGNTIYF. CDR3 in DNA: TGTGCCAGCAGTTTGGGGACACAAGGAAACACCATATATTTT. Full variable domain (rest looked up from reference TRBV28 and TRBJ1-3): DVKVTQSSRYLVKRTGEKVFLECVQDMDHENMFWYRQDPGLGLRLIYFSYDVKMKEKGDIPEGYSVSREKKERFSLILESASTNQTSMYLCASSLGTQGNTIYFGEGSWLTVV.

The chain is built from TRBV5-1 and TRBJ2-5, with 9 bases identical to TRBD1. The germline V gene encodes CDR1 SGHRS and CDR2 YFSETQ. Trimming cost V 2 bases and J 1 base; bases outside gene matches: 6. CDR3 size: 16 residues. CDR3 in DNA: TGCGCCAGCAGCTTTACCGGGACAGGGCTCCAAGAGACCCAGTACTTC. This codes for CASSFTGTGLQETQYF.

V and J are TRBV6-5 and TRBJ1-5; unclear D gene. The CDR3 spans 15 residues. CDR1 MNHEY and CDR2 SVGAGI come from the germline V gene. With 9 bases removed from V and 5 bases from J, the gap between germline ends came to 20 bases. CDR3 coding DNA: TGTGCCAGACCTCGGTGGGGAAAGGAGGATCAGCCCCAGCATTTT. Its protein is CARPRWGKEDQPQHF.

This clone was found a few times. This sequence joins TRBV7-9 and TRBJ1-2; perhaps TRBD1 as D (5 bases). Trimming removed 3 bases at V and 3 bases at J, with 11 bases between. The CDR3 totals 14 residues. The V gene's germline CDR1 is SEHNR and CDR2 FQNEAQ (reference sequence). CDR3 amino acids: CASSLEGPYYGYTF. CDR3 DNA: TGTGCCAGCAGCTTGGAGGGACCCTACTATGGCTACACCTTC.